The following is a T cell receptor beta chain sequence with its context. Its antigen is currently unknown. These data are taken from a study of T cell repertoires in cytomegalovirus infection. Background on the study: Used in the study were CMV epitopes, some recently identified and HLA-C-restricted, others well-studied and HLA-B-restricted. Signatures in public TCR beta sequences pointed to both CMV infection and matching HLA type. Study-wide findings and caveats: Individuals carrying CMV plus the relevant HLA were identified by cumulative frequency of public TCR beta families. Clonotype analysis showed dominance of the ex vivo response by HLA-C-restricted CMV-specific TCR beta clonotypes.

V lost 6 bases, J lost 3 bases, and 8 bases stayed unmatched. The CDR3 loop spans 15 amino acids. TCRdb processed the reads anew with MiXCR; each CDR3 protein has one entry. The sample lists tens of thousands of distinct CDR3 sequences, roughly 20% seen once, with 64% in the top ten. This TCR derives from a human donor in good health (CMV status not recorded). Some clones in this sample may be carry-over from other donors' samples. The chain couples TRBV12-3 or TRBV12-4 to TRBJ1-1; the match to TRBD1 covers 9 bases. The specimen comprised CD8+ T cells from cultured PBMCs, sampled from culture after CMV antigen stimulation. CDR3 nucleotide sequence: TGTGCCAGCAGCTCACCGGGACAGGGTCACACTGAAGCTTTCTTT. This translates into CASSSPGQGHTEAFF.